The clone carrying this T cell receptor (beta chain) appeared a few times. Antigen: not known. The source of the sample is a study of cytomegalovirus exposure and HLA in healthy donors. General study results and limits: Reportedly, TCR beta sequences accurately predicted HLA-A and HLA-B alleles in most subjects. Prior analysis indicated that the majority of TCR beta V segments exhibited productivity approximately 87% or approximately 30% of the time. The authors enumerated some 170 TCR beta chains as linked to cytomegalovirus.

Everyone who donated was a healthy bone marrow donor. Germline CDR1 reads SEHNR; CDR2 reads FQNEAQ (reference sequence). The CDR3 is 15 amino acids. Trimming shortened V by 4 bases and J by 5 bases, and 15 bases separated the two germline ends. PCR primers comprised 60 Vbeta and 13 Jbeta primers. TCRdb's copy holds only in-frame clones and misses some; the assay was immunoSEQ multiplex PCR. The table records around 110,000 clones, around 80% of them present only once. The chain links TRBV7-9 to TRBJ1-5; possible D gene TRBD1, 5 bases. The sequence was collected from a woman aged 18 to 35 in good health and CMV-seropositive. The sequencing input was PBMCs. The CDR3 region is CASSSGSPGDQPQHF. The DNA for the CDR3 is TGTGCCAGCAGCTCAGGTTCCCCGGGGGATCAGCCCCAGCATTTT.